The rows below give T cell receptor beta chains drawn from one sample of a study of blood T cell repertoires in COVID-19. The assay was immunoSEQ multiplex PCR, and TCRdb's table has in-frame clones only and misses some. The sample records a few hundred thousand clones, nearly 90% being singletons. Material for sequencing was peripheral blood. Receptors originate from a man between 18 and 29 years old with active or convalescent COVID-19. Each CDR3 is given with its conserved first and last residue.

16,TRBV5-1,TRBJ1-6,CASSLKPGSYNSPLHF
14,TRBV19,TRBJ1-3,CASSMGDSGNTIYF
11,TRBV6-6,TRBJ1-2,CASTVNYGYTF
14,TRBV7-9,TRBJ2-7,CASSFGRGTYEQYF
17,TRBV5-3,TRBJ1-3,CARRGGRTGTRGNTIYF
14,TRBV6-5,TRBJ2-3,CASGRSGGTDTQYF
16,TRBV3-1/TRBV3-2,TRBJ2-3,CASSQDWQAATDTQYF
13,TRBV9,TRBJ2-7,CASSVEGASEQYF
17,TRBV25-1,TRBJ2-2,CASSDEGQGGSTGELFF
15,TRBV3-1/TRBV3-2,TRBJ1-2,CASSQGAGNDYGYTF
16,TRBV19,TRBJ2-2,CASSDPGQGHTGELFF
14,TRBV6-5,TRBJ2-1,CASTYAGGYNEQFF
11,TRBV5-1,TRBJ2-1,CASSWDREQFF
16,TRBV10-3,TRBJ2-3,CAISYDSGGITDTQYF
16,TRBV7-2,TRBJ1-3,CASSPGPSPSGNTIYF
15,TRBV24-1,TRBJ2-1,CATSATGTGPLEQFF
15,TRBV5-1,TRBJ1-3,CASSSVDMSGNTIYF
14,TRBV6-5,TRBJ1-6,CASSQGQAFSPLHF
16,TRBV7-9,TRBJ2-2,CASSFGGGRNTGELFF
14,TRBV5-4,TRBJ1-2,CASSLDRTGYGYTF
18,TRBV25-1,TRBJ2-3,CASSVAQGKKIYGDTQYF
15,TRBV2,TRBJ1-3,CASSVETGGMNTIYF
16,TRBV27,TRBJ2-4,CASSFNERGGTNIQYF
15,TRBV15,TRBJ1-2,CATSRDPRRDYGYTF
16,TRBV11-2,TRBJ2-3,CASSLGRVAGTDTQYF
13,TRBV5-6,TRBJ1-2,CASSPGQAVDYTF
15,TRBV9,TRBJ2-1,CASTGLAGVGNEQFF
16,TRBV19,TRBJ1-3,CASSMRPDRAGNTIYF
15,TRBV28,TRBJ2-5,CASSLNAVVRETQYF
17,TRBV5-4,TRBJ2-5,CASSLKLAGGNQETQYF
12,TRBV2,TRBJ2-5,CASNRGQETQYF
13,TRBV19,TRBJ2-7,CASSPGHTYEQYF
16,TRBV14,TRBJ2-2,CASSHLARAGTGELFF
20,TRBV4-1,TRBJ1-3,CASSPFRTGKGSSSGNTIYF
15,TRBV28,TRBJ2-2,CASSLLDRNTGELFF
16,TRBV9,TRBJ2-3,CASSPDDRGFPDTQYF
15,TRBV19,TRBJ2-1,CASTPGGGAFNEQFF